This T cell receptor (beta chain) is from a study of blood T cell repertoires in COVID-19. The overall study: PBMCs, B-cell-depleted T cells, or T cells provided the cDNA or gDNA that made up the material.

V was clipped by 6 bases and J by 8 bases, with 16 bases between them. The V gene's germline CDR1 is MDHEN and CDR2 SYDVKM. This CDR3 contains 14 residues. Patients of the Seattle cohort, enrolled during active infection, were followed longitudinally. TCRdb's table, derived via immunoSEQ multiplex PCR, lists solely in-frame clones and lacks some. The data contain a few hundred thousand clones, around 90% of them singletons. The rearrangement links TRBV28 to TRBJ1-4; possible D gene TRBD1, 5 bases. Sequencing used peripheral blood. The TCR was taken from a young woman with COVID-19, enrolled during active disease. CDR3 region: CASRPPGREEKLFF. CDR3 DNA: TGTGCCAGCAGGCCGCCAGGGAGGGAGGAAAAACTGTTTTTT.